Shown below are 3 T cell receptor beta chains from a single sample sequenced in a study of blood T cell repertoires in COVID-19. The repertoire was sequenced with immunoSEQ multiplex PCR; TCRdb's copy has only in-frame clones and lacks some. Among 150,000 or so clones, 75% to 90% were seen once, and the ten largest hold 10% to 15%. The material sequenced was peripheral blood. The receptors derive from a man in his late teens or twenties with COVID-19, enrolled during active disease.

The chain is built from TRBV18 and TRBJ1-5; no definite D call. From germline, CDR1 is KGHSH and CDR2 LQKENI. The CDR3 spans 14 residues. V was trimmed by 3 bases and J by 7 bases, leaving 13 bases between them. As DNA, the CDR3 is TGTGCCAGCTCACCCTTGGTGGTAGAGCAGCCCCAGCATTTT. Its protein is CASSPLVVEQPQHF.

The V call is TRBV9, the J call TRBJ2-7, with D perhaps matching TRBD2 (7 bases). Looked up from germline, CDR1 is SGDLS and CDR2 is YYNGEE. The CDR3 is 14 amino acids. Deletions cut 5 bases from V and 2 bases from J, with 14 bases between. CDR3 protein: CASSLGGGPYEQYF. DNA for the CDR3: TGTGCCAGCAGTCTAGGGGGGGGCCCCTACGAGCAGTACTTC.

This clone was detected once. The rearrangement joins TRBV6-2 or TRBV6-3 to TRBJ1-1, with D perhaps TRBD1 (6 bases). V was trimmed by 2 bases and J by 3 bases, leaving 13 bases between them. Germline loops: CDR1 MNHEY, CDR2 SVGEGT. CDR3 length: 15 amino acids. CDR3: CASSYPDRNDTEAFF. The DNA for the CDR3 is TGTGCCAGCAGTTACCCCGACAGGAATGACACTGAAGCTTTCTTT.